This T cell receptor beta chain emerged from a study of cytomegalovirus exposure and HLA in healthy donors. Study as a whole: A subsequent analysis stated that the 100 to 150 validation repertoires were run on the same platform as the approximately 700 first-cohort repertoires.

Study-wide findings and caveats: Some 150 TCR beta chains were listed as cytomegalovirus-associated. Reported results showed that the classifier diagnosed cytomegalovirus status with high specificity and sensitivity.

On this clone: Its target is not known.

V shed 6 bases and J 2 bases; nucleotides not matched to a gene: 10. The CDR3 extends over 15 amino acids. Using immunoSEQ multiplex PCR, the repertoire was profiled, and TCRdb retains in-frame clones only, with some absent. The sample holds 55,000 to 65,000 clones, 90% to 95% seen once. The sample comprised PBMCs. The TCR sequence derives from a woman aged 18 to 35 in good health and CMV-seropositive. The rearrangement uses TRBV23-1 and TRBJ2-7, with 7 bases aligning to TRBD1. TRBV23-1 is an ORF for which the function is uncertain. Here the CDR3 DNA reads TGCGCCAGCAGAAAGGCGACAGGGCCCCCCTACGAGCAGTACTTC. Protein product: CASRKATGPPYEQYF.